Shown below are 24 T cell receptor beta chains from a single sample sequenced in a study of blood T cell repertoires in COVID-19 (dated by TCRdb to the early 2020s). Receptor amplification or capture employed the immunoSEQ multiplex PCR assay. Here the immuneACCESS table is served through TCRdb, limited to in-frame sequences with V and J called. Missing clones are a known gap in these copies; in checked studies unresolved V genes cover under half, and the rest lacks a known reason. The sample contains 230,000 or so clones, over 70% of them found a single time. Around 8.1% of the sample rests with the top ten. Specimen: peripheral blood. The receptors were gathered from a man between 35 and 55 years old with active or convalescent COVID-19.

This clone showed up just once. The chain carries TRBV18 and TRBJ2-7; the match to TRBD1 covers 7 bases. Germline CDR1 KGHSH, CDR2 LQKENI. V shed 8 bases and J 3 bases; nucleotides not matched to a gene: 10. The CDR3 has 14 amino acids. The CDR3 DNA reads TGTGCCAGCGCCGGACAGGACTTCCACTACGAGCAGTACTTC. This sequence encodes CASAGQDFHYEQYF.

This sequence joins TRBV6-5 and TRBJ2-5; 8 bases are a match to TRBD1. In germline, CDR1 is MNHEY, CDR2 SVGAGI. This CDR3 comprises 15 residues. V trimming: 5 bases; J trimming: 5 bases; junction bases outside the gene matches: 10. CDR3 DNA: TGTGCCAGCAGTCGCGATACAGGGGGGAGGGAGACCCAGTACTTC. Translating gives CASSRDTGGRETQYF.

This clone has just one count. The chain combines TRBV29-1 with TRBJ2-1; TRBD1 might be the D (5 bases). V lost 8 bases to trimming and J lost 2 bases, with 13 bases between them. The germline V gene has CDR1 SQVTM and CDR2 ANQGSEA. The CDR3 is made up of 13 amino acids. Here the CDR3 DNA reads TGCAGCTACAGGAATCGACCCTACAATGAGCAGTTCTTC. Amino acid sequence: CSYRNRPYNEQFF.

The chain carries TRBV5-4 and TRBJ2-6; D is ambiguous. The CDR3 contains 15 residues. Germline lookup yields CDR1 SGHNT and CDR2 YYREEE (reference sequence). Trimming removed 4 bases at V and 2 bases at J, with 10 bases between. Here the CDR3 DNA reads TGTGCCAGCAGCCTACCGAGCGCTGGGGCCAACGTCCTGACTTTC. It translates to CASSLPSAGANVLTF.

DNA for the CDR3: TGTGCCTGGAGGACACAGGGACATCATGGCTACACCTTC. This gives the protein CAWRTQGHHGYTF. This chain joins TRBV30 and TRBJ1-2; tentative D call: TRBD1 (6 bases). With 3 bases removed from V and 6 bases from J, the gap between germline ends came to 14 bases. CDR1 is GTSNPN and CDR2 is SVGIG in the germline V gene (reference sequence). The CDR3 extends over 13 amino acids. Full variable domain (outside the CDR3, taken from reference TRBV30 and TRBJ1-2): SQTIHQWPATLVQPVGSPLSLECTVEGTSNPNLYWYRQAAGRGLQLLFYSVGIGQISSEVPQNLSASRPQDRQFILSSKKLLLSDSGFYLCAWRTQGHHGYTFGSGTRLTVV.

This clone was recorded once. DNA for the CDR3: TGTGCCAGCAGCCTGGGACAGGCTAGGTTCAACTCCTACGAGCAGTACTTC. Amino acids: CASSLGQARFNSYEQYF. The V and J genes are TRBV14 and TRBJ2-7, with 8 bases fitting TRBD1. This CDR3 is 17 amino acids long. J lost 0 bases, V lost 4 bases, and 11 bases had no gene match. Germline V gene lookup returns CDR1 SGHDN and CDR2 FVKESK.

This clone appeared once. This chain joins TRBV4-1 and TRBJ1-4, with TRBD1 matching over 7 bases. Unmatched junction bases numbered 10, after V lost 5 bases and J lost 4 bases. The CDR3 extends over 16 amino acids. Looked up from germline, CDR1 is MGHRA and CDR2 is YSYEKL. DNA for the CDR3: TGCGCCAGCAGCGAAGGAGCCGGGACAGTTAATGAAAAACTGTTTTTT. This translates into CASSEGAGTVNEKLFF.

The chain recombines TRBV5-8 with TRBJ1-2; D not resolved. This CDR3 contains 14 residues. Germline V gives CDR1 SGHTS, CDR2 YDEGEE. The V and J ends lost 0 bases and 4 bases respectively, with 10 bases between them. The CDR3 spells CASSLDGDAYGYTF. DNA of the CDR3: TGTGCCAGCAGCTTGGACGGGGATGCCTATGGCTACACCTTC.

A single count supports this clone. The CDR3 region has the DNA TGTGCCAGCAGCTTAGACAGGGAGAAGGTTGGACTGTTTTTT. It yields the protein CASSLDREKVGLFF. The chain recombines TRBV7-9 with TRBJ1-4, with a weak D call TRBD1 (6 bases). Germline values: CDR1 SEHNR, CDR2 FQNEAQ (reference sequence). The CDR3 loop spans 14 amino acids. V lost 1 base and J lost 13, with 16 bases in between.

The V gene is TRBV7-9, the J gene TRBJ2-7; 9 nucleotides match TRBD2. The V and J ends lost 3 bases and 3 bases, in that order; junction bases with no gene match: 3. Germline-derived CDR1 and CDR2 are SEHNR and FQNEAQ (reference sequence). This CDR3 region has 14 residues. The CDR3 region has the DNA TGTGCCAGCAGCTTGCGGGAGGGAAACTACGAGCAGTACTTC. It is translated as CASSLREGNYEQYF.

CDR3 DNA: TGTGCCTGGAGTCGGGGTGGGAACACTGAAGCTTTCTTT. Protein sequence: CAWSRGGNTEAFF. The rearrangement joins TRBV30 to TRBJ1-1; D not certain. The CDR3 contains 13 residues. Trimming removed 2 bases from V and 1 base from J, with 8 bases in between. Germline-derived CDR1 and CDR2 are GTSNPN and SVGIG (reference sequence).

The chain links TRBV11-2 to TRBJ2-7; D gene uncertain. Per the germline V gene, CDR1 is SGHAT and CDR2 is FQNNGV. The CDR3 totals 14 residues. V lost 4 bases to trimming and J lost 6 bases, with 16 bases between them. CDR3 nucleotides: TGTGCCAGCAGCTCCACAAGGATAGCAACCGAGCAGTACTTC. Translating gives CASSSTRIATEQYF. Full variable domain (outside the CDR3, taken from reference TRBV11-2 and TRBJ2-7): EAGVAQSPRYKIIEKRQSVAFWCNPISGHATLYWYQQILGQGPKLLIQFQNNGVVDDSQLPKDRFSAERLKGVDSTLKIQPAKLEDSAVYLCASSSTRIATEQYFGPGTRLTVT.

The rearrangement joins TRBV30 to TRBJ1-6; 7 nucleotides align to TRBD1. This CDR3 has 13 residues. Trimming at V came to 5 bases and at J to 7 bases, leaving 5 bases not matched to a gene. Looked up from germline, CDR1 is GTSNPN and CDR2 is SVGIG (reference sequence). As DNA, the CDR3 is TGTGCCTGGGTCGGACAGGCAAATTCACCCCTCCACTTT. This codes for CAWVGQANSPLHF.

This rearrangement joins TRBV30 to TRBJ1-1; D is unclear. The ends were cut back, 0 bases at V and 1 base at J, with 6 bases in the middle. CDR1 and CDR2 from the germline V gene are GTSNPN and SVGIG (reference sequence). The CDR3 is 13 amino acids. The CDR3 DNA is TGTGCCTGGAGTGTCGGGAAGAACACTGAAGCTTTCTTT. It encodes CAWSVGKNTEAFF.

The chain couples TRBV2 to TRBJ2-5; 7 bases agree with TRBD2. The CDR3 has 16 residues. Per germline, CDR1 SNHLY and CDR2 FYNNEI. V gave up 5 bases and J gave up 5 bases; unmatched junction bases: 14. CDR3 nucleotide sequence: TGTGCCAGCAGTCAAAGGGGTCCACTAGCGCGGGAGACCCAGTACTTC. Its translation: CASSQRGPLARETQYF.

J is TRBJ2-2 and V is TRBV4-1, with 7 nucleotides matching TRBD2. This CDR3 has 16 residues. Looked up from germline, CDR1 is MGHRA and CDR2 is YSYEKL. Unmatched junction bases numbered 8, after V lost 0 bases and J lost 7 bases. CDR3 in amino acids: CASSQDRALAYGELFF. The CDR3, as DNA: TGCGCCAGCAGCCAAGATCGGGCACTAGCGTACGGGGAGCTGTTTTTT.

The V gene is TRBV12-3 or TRBV12-4, the J gene TRBJ1-5; TRBD1 agrees at 7 bases. V lost 11 bases, J lost 7 bases, and 8 bases stayed unmatched. The CDR3 runs to 12 residues. CDR3 nucleotide sequence: TGTGCCGGCCAAACAGGGGACCAGCCCCAGCATTTT. Translation: CAGQTGDQPQHF.

This clone has only a few counts. The chain recombines TRBV30 with TRBJ2-2, with 12 bases identical to TRBD2. Germline V gene data show CDR1 as GTSNPN and CDR2 as SVGIG (reference sequence). There are 16 residues in the CDR3. The V and J ends lost 3 bases and 4 bases, in that order; junction bases with no gene match: 6. The CDR3 sequence: CAWRRGLAGPTGELFF. The CDR3 nucleotides read TGTGCCTGGAGACGGGGACTAGCGGGCCCCACCGGGGAGCTGTTTTTT.

CDR3 amino acids: CASSLGTQSNYGYTF. The CDR3 DNA reads as TGTGCCAGCAGTTTAGGGACACAAAGCAACTATGGCTACACCTTC. The gene calls are TRBV28 and TRBJ1-2; TRBD1 might be the D (6 bases). Germline CDR1 reads MDHEN; CDR2 reads SYDVKM. The CDR3 has 15 residues. The V end lost 2 bases, the J end lost 2 bases, and 12 bases lay between the germline ends.

This clone appeared a few times. This chain uses TRBV15 with TRBJ2-1; 8 positions match TRBD2. CDR3 length equals 16 residues. Germline-derived CDR1 and CDR2 are LNHNV and YYDKDF (reference sequence). Trimming cost V 8 bases and J 10 bases; bases outside gene matches: 19. Written as DNA, the CDR3 is TGTGCCACCCGAAGAAATTTCCAGTCGGGGGGGTCGGAGCAGTTCTTC. This gives the protein CATRRNFQSGGSEQFF.

J is TRBJ2-2 and V is TRBV11-2, with 8 bases fitting TRBD2. The CDR3 contains 15 residues. Germline CDR1 and CDR2: SGHAT and FQNNGV. Germline trimming cut 3 bases from V and 4 bases from J; bases unmatched to any gene: 4. The chain's CDR3 is CASSLGLVATGELFF. The CDR3 DNA is TGTGCCAGCAGCTTGGGACTAGTCGCCACCGGGGAGCTGTTTTTT.

The V and J genes are TRBV19 and TRBJ1-4, with 10 nucleotides matching TRBD1. The J segment lost 7 bases and the V segment lost 7 bases, leaving 6 bases of the junction unmatched. The CDR3 sequence is 14 residues long. Germline assignment: CDR1 LNHDA and CDR2 SQIVND (reference sequence). Here the CDR3 DNA reads TGTGCCAGTACCCCGACAGGGGGCGGTGAAAAACTGTTTTTT. This translates into CASTPTGGGEKLFF.

The chain links TRBV10-3 to TRBJ2-3; D unclear. Trimming left V 1 base short and J 3 bases short, with 8 bases between. Per the germline V gene, CDR1 is ENHRY and CDR2 is SYGVKD. CDR3 size: 14 residues. The CDR3, as DNA: TGTGCCATCAGTGAGTATGTGTCAACAGATACGCAGTATTTT. This codes for CAISEYVSTDTQYF.

The chain carries TRBV2 and TRBJ1-4; D remains ambiguous. In germline, CDR1 is SNHLY, CDR2 FYNNEI. Trimming cost V 3 bases and J 5 bases, with 4 bases left between them. The CDR3 runs to 12 residues. CDR3 sequence reads: CASSDSNEKLFF. In DNA, the CDR3 is TGTGCCAGCAGTGACTCGAATGAAAAACTGTTTTTT.